These 26 T cell receptor beta chains were all obtained from the same sample, sequenced in a study of control samples from healthy donors and cancer patients. The method was immunoSEQ multiplex PCR; TCRdb's version includes in-frame clones alone and lacks a portion of them. The sample includes some 15,000 clones, over 80% of them seen just once. Sequenced sample: PBMCs. The receptors come from a woman aged 70-85 years with colorectal cancer.

The chain links TRBV12-3 or TRBV12-4 to TRBJ1-2; 10 bases are shared with TRBD1. V gave up 10 bases and J gave up 5 bases; unmatched junction bases: 4. This CDR3 region has 12 residues. As DNA, the CDR3 is TGTGCCATCAAGGGACAGGGGTATGGCTACACCTTC. This encodes CAIKGQGYGYTF.

The chain combines TRBV6-5 with TRBJ1-1, with a tentative D call TRBD1 (6 bases). The V gene lost 0 bases and the J gene lost 5 bases, with 16 bases spanning the gap. The CDR3 loop spans 16 amino acids. The germline V gene has CDR1 MNHEY and CDR2 SVGAGI. This CDR3 is CASSYSPARGGTEAFF. CDR3 sequence (DNA): TGTGCCAGCAGTTACTCTCCCGCCAGGGGAGGGACTGAAGCTTTCTTT.

This clone has only a few counts. The V call is TRBV27, the J call TRBJ2-1; D remains ambiguous. V was clipped by 1 base and J by 9 bases, with 13 bases between them. Germline V gene lookup returns CDR1 MNHEY and CDR2 SMNVEV (reference sequence). The length of the CDR3 is 14 residues. The CDR3 spells CASSLWAGLGEQFF. CDR3 coding DNA: TGTGCCAGCAGTTTATGGGCAGGATTGGGTGAGCAGTTCTTC.

The chain is built from TRBV9 and TRBJ2-1; 7 bases map to TRBD1. The CDR3 totals 17 residues. The V gene end was trimmed by 3 bases and the J gene end by 6 bases; junction bases not matched to a gene: 15. In germline, CDR1 is SGDLS, CDR2 YYNGEE. The CDR3 DNA follows: TGTGCCAGCAGCGGTCCCCGGGTCGACAGGGCTAGCAATGAGCAGTTCTTC. The encoded protein is CASSGPRVDRASNEQFF.

V is TRBV7-2 and J is TRBJ2-7, with D possibly matching TRBD2 (5 bases). Trimming cost V 5 bases and J 3 bases, with 17 bases left between them. In germline, CDR1 is SGHTA, CDR2 FQGNSA. This CDR3 is built from 15 residues. The CDR3 sequence: CASSAGGTNFYEQYF. CDR3 DNA sequence: TGTGCCAGCAGCGCGGGCGGTACAAACTTCTACGAGCAGTACTTC.

This chain links TRBV15 with TRBJ1-5; D gene unclear. CDR1 is LNHNV, CDR2 YYDKDF, per germline (reference sequence). The CDR3 covers 14 residues. The ends were cut back, 0 bases at V and 6 bases at J, with 9 bases in the middle. The CDR3: CATSRDMYPQPQHF. In DNA, the CDR3 is TGTGCCACCAGCAGAGATATGTATCCTCAGCCCCAGCATTTT.

CDR3 amino acids: CASSPGGGTYEQYF. In DNA, the CDR3 is TGCGCCAGCAGCCCTGGGGGGGGTACCTACGAGCAGTACTTC. The genes are TRBV5-1 and TRBJ2-7; the match to TRBD2 covers 7 bases. V lost 4 bases to trimming and J lost 2 bases; unmatched junction nucleotides: 6. The CDR3 runs to 14 residues. Germline-derived CDR1 and CDR2 are SGHRS and YFSETQ.

J is TRBJ1-2 and V is TRBV18; 8 bases map to TRBD1. The CDR3 is 15 residues long. The germline gives CDR1 KGHSH, CDR2 LQKENI. Losses at the gene ends were 4 bases for V and 0 bases for J; bases not matched to a gene: 4. For the CDR3, the DNA is TGTGCCAGCTCACGTTCAGGGGGCACTAACTATGGCTACACCTTC. Amino acids: CASSRSGGTNYGYTF.

The gene calls are TRBV10-3 and TRBJ2-7; TRBD1 agrees at 8 bases. The germline CDR1 and CDR2 sequences are ENHRY and SYGVKD. V trimming: 11 bases; J trimming: 5 bases; junction bases outside the gene matches: 17. The CDR3 sequence is 15 residues long. The CDR3 sequence: CAAGTGELLPDEQYF. In DNA form, the CDR3 reads TGTGCCGCCGGGACAGGTGAATTATTGCCCGACGAGCAGTACTTC.

The chain is built from TRBV10-3 and TRBJ1-5; D is undetermined. The CDR3 runs 13 residues. Between the trimmed V and J ends, which lost 2 bases and 7 bases, there was a span of 9 bases. Germline V gives CDR1 ENHRY, CDR2 SYGVKD. CDR3 DNA sequence: TGTGCCATCAGTGAGGGGAATAGGCAGCCCCAGCATTTT. Amino acid sequence: CAISEGNRQPQHF.

The rearrangement joins TRBV19 to TRBJ1-2; TRBD1 aligns across 9 bases. V was pared by 7 bases and J by 4 bases, with 4 bases of the junction left unmatched. Per germline, CDR1 LNHDA and CDR2 SQIVND (reference sequence). The length of the CDR3 is 13 residues. CDR3 bases: TGTGCCAGTAAGGACAGGGGATCCTATGGCTACACCTTC. This encodes CASKDRGSYGYTF.

The CDR3 here is CAIRPAGSRMGTQYF. Here the CDR3 DNA reads TGTGCCATCAGGCCGGCAGGGAGTAGGATGGGGACCCAGTACTTC. The rearrangement uses TRBV10-3 and TRBJ2-5, with D perhaps given as TRBD1 or TRBD2 (5 bases each). Per the germline V gene, CDR1 is ENHRY and CDR2 is SYGVKD. V was pared by 6 bases and J by 7 bases, with 21 bases between. CDR3 length: 15 amino acids.

V gene TRBV25-1 combines with J gene TRBJ1-3; no clear D. Trimming removed 6 bases from V and 4 bases from J, with 4 bases in between. CDR1 is MGHDK, CDR2 SYGVNS, per germline. This CDR3 region has 11 residues. CDR3 sequence reads: CASSWGNTIYF. The CDR3 DNA follows: TGTGCCAGCAGCTGGGGAAACACCATATATTTT.

The CDR3 is CASSIGQGYPPLAKNIQYF. CDR3 in DNA: TGTGCCAGTAGTATAGGCCAGGGGTACCCCCCTCTAGCCAAAAACATTCAGTACTTC. This chain links TRBV19 with TRBJ2-4, with a tentative D call TRBD1 (6 bases). Germline V gene data show CDR1 as LNHDA and CDR2 as SQIVND (reference sequence). This CDR3 has 19 amino acids. Trimming took 1 base from V and 0 from J, leaving 19 bases between them.

This clone has a handful of counts. The chain employs TRBV4-3 and TRBJ2-7; D is possibly TRBD2 (5 bases). This CDR3 spans 17 amino acids. Germline CDR1 and CDR2: LGHNA and YSLEER. The V and J ends lost 0 bases and 4 bases respectively, with 19 bases between them. The CDR3 here is CASSQDRVSLGGYEQYF. CDR3 nucleotides: TGCGCCAGCAGCCAAGATCGGGTGAGTCTAGGAGGTTACGAGCAGTACTTC.

This chain links TRBV19 with TRBJ2-7; tentatively, D is TRBD2 (5 bases). CDR1 and CDR2 from the germline V gene are LNHDA and SQIVND (reference sequence). The ends were cut back, 6 bases at V and 6 bases at J, with 12 bases in the middle. CDR3 length equals 12 residues. The CDR3, as DNA: TGTGCCAGTAGCGGCATTCGGGGCGAGCAGTACTTC. Protein sequence: CASSGIRGEQYF.

The J gene is TRBJ2-2, the V gene TRBV9, with TRBD1 identical over 11 bases. The CDR3 is made up of 15 amino acids. Unmatched junction bases numbered 4, after V lost 2 bases and J lost 7 bases. The germline V gene has CDR1 SGDLS and CDR2 YYNGEE. As DNA, the CDR3 is TGTGCCAGCAGCGTTCGGGACAGGGGGGTCGGGGAGCTGTTTTTT. Its translation: CASSVRDRGVGELFF.

The chain carries TRBV29-1 and TRBJ1-1; no clear D gene. With 1 base removed from V and 2 bases from J, the gap between germline ends came to 8 bases. CDR1 and CDR2 from the germline V gene are SQVTM and ANQGSEA. This CDR3 comprises 13 residues. The CDR3 here is CSVEVVGNTEAFF. In nucleotides, the CDR3 is TGCAGCGTTGAAGTGGTGGGTAACACTGAAGCTTTCTTT.

The genes are TRBV4-3 and TRBJ1-5, with a weak D call TRBD1 (5 bases). Germline V gene sequence: CDR1 LGHNA, CDR2 YSLEER. This CDR3 has 15 residues. V lost 4 bases to trimming and J lost 0 bases, with 10 bases between them. The CDR3 loop reads CASSLSTDSNQPQHF. As DNA, the CDR3 is TGCGCCAGCAGCCTATCGACAGATAGCAATCAGCCCCAGCATTTT.

This sequence joins TRBV18 and TRBJ2-3; D unclear. Deletions cut 0 bases from V and 1 base from J, with 8 bases between. This CDR3 has 15 residues. In germline, CDR1 is KGHSH, CDR2 LQKENI. The CDR3 DNA reads TGTGCCAGCTCACCACCGGTCGCGGGCACAGATACGCAGTATTTT. It encodes CASSPPVAGTDTQYF.

This chain connects TRBV30 to TRBJ1-4; no definite D call. V lost 0 bases and J lost 8, with 10 bases in between. The CDR3 totals 13 residues. Germline CDR1 and CDR2: GTSNPN and SVGIG (reference sequence). The CDR3 loop is CAWSVMGREKLFF. The DNA of the CDR3 is TGTGCCTGGAGTGTAATGGGCAGGGAAAAACTGTTTTTT.

The rearrangement uses TRBV5-1 and TRBJ2-1; 10 positions agree with TRBD2. The CDR3 extends over 16 amino acids. CDR1 SGHRS and CDR2 YFSETQ come from the germline V gene. V dropped 0 bases and J dropped 8; count of bases not matched to a gene: 8. CDR3 loop: CASSLAPSGGAHEQFF. CDR3 nucleotide sequence: TGCGCCAGCAGCTTGGCCCCCAGCGGGGGGGCCCATGAGCAGTTCTTC.

J is TRBJ2-1 and V is TRBV7-3, with TRBD2 matching over 11 bases. CDR1 and CDR2 from the germline V gene are SGHTA and FQGTGA. Trimming removed 5 bases from V and 7 bases from J; junction bases left unmatched: 7. CDR3 size: 15 residues. CDR3 amino acids: CASSPLAGVGNEQFF. CDR3 nucleotide sequence: TGTGCCAGCAGCCCACTAGCGGGAGTGGGTAATGAGCAGTTCTTC.

V usage is TRBV5-8 and J usage is TRBJ2-1; 7 positions match TRBD2. J gave up 0 bases and V 7 bases, and 7 bases lay outside the gene matches. Germline V gives CDR1 SGHTS, CDR2 YDEGEE. This CDR3 spans 15 amino acids. DNA of the CDR3: TGTGCCAGCTGGTTTACGGGGGGCTCCTACAATGAGCAGTTCTTC. It yields the protein CASWFTGGSYNEQFF.

The rearrangement joins TRBV19 to TRBJ1-2, with 8 bases that match TRBD1. The CDR3 spans 15 residues. V trimming: 5 bases; J trimming: 0 bases; junction bases outside the gene matches: 5. The V gene's germline CDR1 is LNHDA and CDR2 SQIVND (reference sequence). CDR3 sequence reads: CASSGGQATNYGYTF. The CDR3 bases are TGTGCCAGTAGTGGGGGACAGGCTACTAACTATGGCTACACCTTC.

This sequence joins TRBV19 and TRBJ2-7; perhaps D is TRBD1 or TRBD2 (5 bases each). CDR1 is LNHDA and CDR2 is SQIVND in the germline V gene (reference sequence). The CDR3 contains 15 residues. Trimming left V 4 bases short and J 2 bases short, with 15 bases between. The CDR3 sequence is CASSTTGTNTYEQYF. CDR3 nucleotides: TGTGCCAGTAGTACCACCGGGACGAATACCTACGAGCAGTACTTC.